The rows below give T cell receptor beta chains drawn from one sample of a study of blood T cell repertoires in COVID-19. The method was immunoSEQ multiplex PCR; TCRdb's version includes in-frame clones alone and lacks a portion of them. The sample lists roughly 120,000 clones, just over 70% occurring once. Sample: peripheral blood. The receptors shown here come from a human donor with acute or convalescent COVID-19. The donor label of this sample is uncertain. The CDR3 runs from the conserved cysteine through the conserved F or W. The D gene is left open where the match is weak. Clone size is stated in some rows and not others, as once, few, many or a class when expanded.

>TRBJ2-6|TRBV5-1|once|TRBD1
TGCGCCAGCAACAGGGGCAGGGCTGGGGCCAACGTCCTGACTTTC
CASNRGRAGANVLTF
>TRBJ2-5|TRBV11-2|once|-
TGTGCCAGCAGCCAGGGGGGAGAGACCCAGTACTTC
CASSQGGETQYF
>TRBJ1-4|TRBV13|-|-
TGTGCCAGCAGCGAATACAGGTTCGACGGTGAAAAACTGTTTTTT
CASSEYRFDGEKLFF
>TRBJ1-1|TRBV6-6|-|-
TGTGCCAGCAGTTACGACCAGGGGTGGTTGAACACTGAAGCTTTCTTT
CASSYDQGWLNTEAFF
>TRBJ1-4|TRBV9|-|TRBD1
TGTGCCAGCAGCGTCGGCGGGACAGTTAATGAAAAACTGTTTTTT
CASSVGGTVNEKLFF
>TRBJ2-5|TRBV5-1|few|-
TGCGCCAGCCGCAAGGAGGGGGAGACCCAGTACTTC
CASRKEGETQYF
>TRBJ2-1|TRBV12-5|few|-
TGTGCTAGTGGTTTGCCAAAACAGGGCAATGAGCAGTTCTTC
CASGLPKQGNEQFF
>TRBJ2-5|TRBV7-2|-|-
TGTGCCAGCAGCTTAGCGGGAGACCAGTACTTC
CASSLAGDQYF
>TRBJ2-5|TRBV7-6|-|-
TGTGCCAGCAGCTTACAACTAGCCCAAAAAGAGACCCAGTACTTC
CASSLQLAQKETQYF
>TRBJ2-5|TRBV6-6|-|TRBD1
TGTGCCAGCAGTTATGGGGCAGGGGGCCTGGAGACCCAGTACTTC
CASSYGAGGLETQYF
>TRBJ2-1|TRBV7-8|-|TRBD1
TGTGCCAGCAGCTTGCTACAGGGGAGCGAGCAGTTCTTC
CASSLLQGSEQFF
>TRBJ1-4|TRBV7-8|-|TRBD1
TGTGCCAGCAGCTTAGAATGGACAGGGTGGGAAAAACTGTTTTTT
CASSLEWTGWEKLFF
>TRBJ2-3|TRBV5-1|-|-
TGCGCCAGCAGCTTGAATCCGGGGAGAACAGATACGCAGTATTTT
CASSLNPGRTDTQYF
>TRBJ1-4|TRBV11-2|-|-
TGTGCCAGCAGTTCTGAGGCCCTTGCAACTAATGAAAAACTGTTTTTT
CASSSEALATNEKLFF
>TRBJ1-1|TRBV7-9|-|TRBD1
TGTGCCAGCAGTTTACTGGACAGGGAAGCTTTCTTT
CASSLLDREAFF
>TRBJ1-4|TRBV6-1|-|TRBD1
TGTGCCAGCAGTGGGCGTCAGGGGGCGTTAAAAACTAATGAAAAACTGTTTTTT
CASSGRQGALKTNEKLFF
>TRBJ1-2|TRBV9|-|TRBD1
TGTGCCAGCAGCGCTTCCGGGACAGGGGGCCCCTATGGCTACACCTTC
CASSASGTGGPYGYTF
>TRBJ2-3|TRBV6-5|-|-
TGTGCCAGCAGTTACGGGCGGGGTAGCACAGATACGCAGTATTTT
CASSYGRGSTDTQYF
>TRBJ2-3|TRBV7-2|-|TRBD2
TGTGCCAGCAGCTTAGATCTAGCGGGAGGCAGAGAGAGAGATACGCAGTATTTT
CASSLDLAGGRERDTQYF
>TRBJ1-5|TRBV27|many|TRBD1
TGTGCCAGCAGGGGACAGTACAATCAGCCCCAGCATTTT
CASRGQYNQPQHF
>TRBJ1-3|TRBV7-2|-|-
TGTGCCAGCAGCCCCGGGGGTTCTGGAAACACCATATATTTT
CASSPGGSGNTIYF
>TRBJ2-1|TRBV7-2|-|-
TGTGCCAGCAGCTTAGCCACTCACAATGAGCAGTTCTTC
CASSLATHNEQFF
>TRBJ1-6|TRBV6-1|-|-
TGTGCCAGCAGTGAAGCGCCCAGGGTTGGATCACCCCTCCACTTT
CASSEAPRVGSPLHF
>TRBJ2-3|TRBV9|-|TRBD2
TGTGCCAGCGCAAACAGGGCGACTAGCGGGCTAAGCACAGATACGCAGTATTTT
CASANRATSGLSTDTQYF
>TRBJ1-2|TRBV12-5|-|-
TGTGCTAGTGGCGAGAGATCGTATGGCTACACCTTC
CASGERSYGYTF
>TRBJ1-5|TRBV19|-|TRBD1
TGTGCCAGTAGTATCCGGACAGGCCATCAGCCCCAGCATTTT
CASSIRTGHQPQHF
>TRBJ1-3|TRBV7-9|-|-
TGTGCCAGCAGCCAAACGGGGTCGGGAAACACCATATATTTT
CASSQTGSGNTIYF
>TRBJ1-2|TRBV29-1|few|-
TGCAGCGCCGCGGGCAGGGGCGCCCCTTTGATCGACTACACCTTC
CSAAGRGAPLIDYTF
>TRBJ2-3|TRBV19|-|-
TGTGCCAGTAGTATGACGACAGGAGTCACAGATACGCAGTATTTT
CASSMTTGVTDTQYF
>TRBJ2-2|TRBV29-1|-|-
TGCAGCGCTACGGGAGCGTCGAACACCGGGGAGCTGTTTTTT
CSATGASNTGELFF
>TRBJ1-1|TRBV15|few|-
TGTGCCACCAGCCCCTGGGAGGAAGCTTTCTTT
CATSPWEEAFF
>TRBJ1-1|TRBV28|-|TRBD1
TGTGCCAGCAGTTTCCGGGCTCAGGGGGGAACTGAAGCTTTCTTT
CASSFRAQGGTEAFF
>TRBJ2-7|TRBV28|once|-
TGTGCCAGCAGAGGGGTCTACGAGCAGTACTTC
CASRGVYEQYF
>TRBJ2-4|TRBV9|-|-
TGTGCCAGCAGCCTCGGGTCAGCGGGAAACATTCAGTACTTC
CASSLGSAGNIQYF
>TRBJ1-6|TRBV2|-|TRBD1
TGTGCCAGCAGTGGACAGGGTAGTAATTCACCCCTCCACTTT
CASSGQGSNSPLHF
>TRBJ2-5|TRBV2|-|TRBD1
TGTGCCAGCAGTAGGGACAGGGGCCAAGAGACCCAGTACTTC
CASSRDRGQETQYF
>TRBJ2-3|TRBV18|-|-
TGTGCCAGCTCACCAATGAGGGAATCAGATACGCAGTATTTT
CASSPMRESDTQYF
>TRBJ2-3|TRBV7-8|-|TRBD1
TGTGCCAGCAGCTTAGAGGGACAGGGGATAGATACGCAGTATTTT
CASSLEGQGIDTQYF